The 30 T cell receptor beta chains below come from one sample, sequenced in a study of T cells in Graves' hyperthyroidism and ophthalmopathy. It was RNA transcripts that yielded the amplified TCR beta CDR3 regions. A set of HTBI primers served as the primers for a first-round RT-PCR of the TCR CDR3. TCRdb itself ran the multiplex PCR reads through MiXCR, one entry per CDR3 protein. The sample contains fewer than 500,000 distinct CDR3 sequences, roughly 14% of which appear only once. The specimen sequenced was blood. These receptors were collected from a woman aged 25 to 39 with Graves' ophthalmopathy.

The chain combines TRBV15 with TRBJ1-3, with D uncertain. The V gene lost 1 base and the J gene lost 1 base, with 11 bases spanning the gap. The CDR3 loop spans 16 amino acids. Germline CDR1 LNHNV, CDR2 YYDKDF (reference sequence). CDR3 residues: CATSRAWEWSGNTIYF. The CDR3 region has the DNA TGTGCCACCAGCAGAGCGTGGGAATGGTCTGGAAACACCATATATTTT. The variable domain in full, completed from reference TRBV15 and TRBJ1-3, reads DAMVIQNPRYQVTQFGKPVTLSCSQTLNHNVMYWYQQKSSQAPKLLFHYYDKDFNNEADTPDNFQSRRPNTSFCFLDIRSPGLGDTAMYLCATSRAWEWSGNTIYFGEGSWLTVV.

This clonotype was picked up many times. The chain's CDR3 is CASSSLTSLYEQYF. Written as DNA, the CDR3 is TGTGCCAGCAGTTCCTTGACTAGCCTCTACGAGCAGTACTTC. The J gene is TRBJ2-7, the V gene TRBV28; 7 nucleotides match TRBD2. The CDR3 sequence is 14 residues long. J was trimmed by 3 bases and V by 4 bases; bases with no gene match: 6. CDR1 and CDR2 from the germline V gene are MDHEN and SYDVKM.

This clonotype came up many times. The chain recombines TRBV27 with TRBJ2-3, with 14 bases that match TRBD2. Germline assignment: CDR1 MNHEY and CDR2 SMNVEV (reference sequence). The CDR3 is 16 residues long. The CDR3 is CASGTSGGTSTDTQYF. DNA of the CDR3: TGTGCAAGCGGGACTAGCGGGGGAACTAGCACAGATACGCAGTATTTT.

This clonotype appeared many times. The rearrangement joins TRBV28 to TRBJ2-2, with no clear D. Trimming took 3 bases from V and 3 from J, leaving 5 bases between them. The germline V gene encodes CDR1 MDHEN and CDR2 SYDVKM. This CDR3 spans 13 amino acids. The CDR3 bases are TGTGCCAGCAGTTTTCTGGACACCGGGGAGCTGTTTTTT. Its protein is CASSFLDTGELFF.

This clonotype was detected ten times or more. V and J are TRBV5-5 and TRBJ2-6; possible D gene TRBD1, 5 bases. CDR1 is SGHKS, CDR2 YYEKEE, per germline (reference sequence). CDR3 size: 15 residues. The V gene lost 5 bases and the J gene lost 4 bases, with 13 bases spanning the gap. DNA of the CDR3: TGTGCCAGCAGTCAGGGCCTACCGGGGGCCAACGTCCTGACTTTC. This encodes CASSQGLPGANVLTF. The complete variable domain, with remaining parts taken from reference TRBV5-5 and TRBJ2-6, reads DAGVTQSPTHLIKTRGQQVTLRCSPISGHKSVSWYQQVLGQGPQFIFQYYEKEERGRGNFPDRFSARQFPNYSSELNVNALLLGDSALYLCASSQGLPGANVLTFGAGSRLTVL.

The rearrangement joins TRBV5-4 to TRBJ2-7; D is unresolved. The CDR3 contains 16 residues. The germline V and J ends were trimmed by 4 bases and 2 bases, with 19 bases remaining between them. Germline-derived CDR1 and CDR2 are SGHNT and YYREEE (reference sequence). The CDR3 here is CASSLWPSLSPYEQYF. The DNA for the CDR3 is TGTGCCAGCAGCCTCTGGCCGAGCCTGTCCCCCTACGAGCAGTACTTC.

Many counts were recorded for this clonotype. The chain carries TRBV11-3 and TRBJ2-7, with 9 bases lining up with TRBD1. The CDR3 is made up of 15 amino acids. Germline-derived CDR1 and CDR2 are SGHNT and YENEEA. V lost 4 bases and J lost 6; bases outside the gene matches: 10. CDR3 bases: TGTGCCAGCAGCTCTGGGGACAGGGAGCACTCCGAGCAGTACTTC. As protein: CASSSGDREHSEQYF.

CDR3 bases: TGTGCCTGGAGATTCAGGGGATACAACTATGGCTACACCTTC. It is translated as CAWRFRGYNYGYTF. The chain joins TRBV30 to TRBJ1-2; the D gene is possibly TRBD1 (6 bases). Per the germline V gene, CDR1 is GTSNPN and CDR2 is SVGIG (reference sequence). V was pared by 3 bases and J by 2 bases, with 13 bases between. CDR3 length: 14 residues.

As regards this clonotype: The junction and the germline gene differ at one end; a read error may be behind it. This chain uses TRBV2 with TRBJ1-1, with D unclear. This CDR3 region has 15 residues. Per germline, CDR1 SNHLY and CDR2 FYNNEI. CDR3 amino acids: CASSDHAALMPEASF. The CDR3 DNA reads as TGTGCCAGCAGTGACCATGCAGCCCTAATGCCTGAAGCTTCCTTT.

Ten or more counts support this clonotype. This chain links TRBV29-1 with TRBJ1-1; no clear D. V shed 4 bases and J shed 6 bases, with 15 bases lying between them. The CDR3 extends over 13 amino acids. Per the germline V gene, CDR1 is SQVTM and CDR2 is ANQGSEA. The CDR3 coding sequence is TGCAGCGTTGTTTCAGGTGGCTCGTCTGAAGCTTTCTTT. It specifies CSVVSGGSSEAFF. Looking up the rest from reference TRBV29-1 and TRBJ1-1 gives the full variable domain: SAVISQKPSRDICQRGTSLTIQCQVDSQVTMMFWYRQQPGQSLTLIATANQGSEATYESGFVIDKFPISRPNLTFSTLTVSNMSPEDSSIYLCSVVSGGSSEAFFGQGTRLTVV.

The table lists this clonotype with many counts. The J gene is TRBJ2-3, the V gene TRBV12-3 or TRBV12-4, with TRBD1 matching over 9 bases. CDR3 length: 19 amino acids. The ends lost 8 bases at V and 4 bases at J; junction bases unmatched: 22. The CDR3 is CASFVGGQGIFKSADTQYF. CDR3 DNA sequence: TGTGCCAGCTTCGTCGGAGGACAGGGGATATTTAAGTCCGCAGATACGCAGTATTTT.

Ten or more counts support this clonotype. The V call is TRBV28, the J call TRBJ1-5; the D is unclear. This CDR3 spans 13 amino acids. Trimming took 10 bases from V and 5 from J, leaving 15 bases between them. Germline assignment: CDR1 MDHEN and CDR2 SYDVKM. The CDR3 loop reads CAKSYSPYQPQHF. The CDR3 DNA is TGTGCCAAGTCGTACAGCCCTTATCAGCCCCAGCATTTT.

This clonotype was seen many times. The chain employs TRBV27 and TRBJ1-5, with D possibly TRBD1 on 5 matching bases. Trimming removed 6 bases at V and 7 bases at J, with 19 bases between. The CDR3 runs to 15 residues. In germline, CDR1 is MNHEY, CDR2 SMNVEV (reference sequence). This CDR3 is CASSRPRDGGQPQHF. The CDR3 DNA reads TGTGCCAGCAGCCGACCGAGGGACGGTGGGCAGCCCCAGCATTTT.

This clonotype was picked up many times. The chain carries TRBV12-3 or TRBV12-4 and TRBJ2-2; the D call may be TRBD1 or TRBD2 (5 bases each). V gave up 1 base and J gave up 7 bases, with 13 bases separating them. The CDR3 spans 15 residues. As DNA, the CDR3 is TGTGCCAGCAGTTTAGGGGGACCCCCAGGCGGGGAGCTGTTTTTT. This codes for CASSLGGPPGGELFF.

This clonotype was picked up many times. This chain uses TRBV11-2 with TRBJ2-5; D not resolved. CDR1 and CDR2 from the germline V gene are SGHAT and FQNNGV. Between the trimmed V and J ends, which lost 5 bases and 0 bases, there was a span of 13 bases. The CDR3 totals 15 residues. This CDR3 reads CASSPAGRDQETQYF. The DNA for the CDR3 is TGTGCCAGCAGCCCCGCTGGCAGAGACCAAGAGACCCAGTACTTC.

This clonotype was seen many times. The J gene is TRBJ1-6, the V gene TRBV11-2, with TRBD1 as a possible D gene (5 bases). The V end was cut by 4 bases, the J end by 7 bases, with 14 bases between. The germline V gene has CDR1 SGHAT and CDR2 FQNNGV. This CDR3 has 15 residues. In DNA form, the CDR3 reads TGTGCCAGCAGCTCCCGACAGCCTACGAATTCACCCCTCCACTTT. Translating gives CASSSRQPTNSPLHF. Filled out from reference TRBV11-2 and TRBJ1-6, the complete variable domain reads EAGVAQSPRYKIIEKRQSVAFWCNPISGHATLYWYQQILGQGPKLLIQFQNNGVVDDSQLPKDRFSAERLKGVDSTLKIQPAKLEDSAVYLCASSSRQPTNSPLHFGNGTRLTVT.

This clonotype was detected ten times or more. The V gene is TRBV7-3, the J gene TRBJ2-1; D tentatively reads TRBD1 or TRBD2 (5 bases each). CDR1 and CDR2 (germline): SGHTA, FQGTGA. The V end was cut by 7 bases, the J end by 6 bases, with 13 bases between. The CDR3 sequence is 13 residues long. The CDR3 sequence is CASKEGQGNEQFF. The CDR3 bases are TGTGCCAGCAAAGAGGGGCAGGGCAATGAGCAGTTCTTC.

This clonotype was seen many times. CDR3 residues: CASSQGFFLSGEQYF. The CDR3 DNA is TGTGCCAGCAGCCAAGGTTTCTTCCTCTCTGGCGAGCAGTACTTC. The rearrangement uses TRBV3-1 and TRBJ2-7, with unresolved D. CDR1 LGHDT and CDR2 YNNKEL come from the germline V gene (reference sequence). CDR3 length equals 15 residues. V lost 1 base and J lost 6, with 16 bases in between.

Many counts were recorded for this clonotype. This chain uses TRBV11-2 with TRBJ2-6; D remains unclear. Trimming took 2 bases from V and 10 from J, leaving 12 bases between them. The V gene's germline CDR1 is SGHAT and CDR2 FQNNGV. The CDR3 runs to 14 residues. CDR3 region: CASSLSFAANVLTF. CDR3 coding DNA: TGTGCCAGCAGCTTATCATTTGCGGCTAACGTCCTGACTTTC.

This clonotype was observed many times. This sequence joins TRBV11-2 and TRBJ2-7; D gene uncertain. This CDR3 has 15 residues. CDR1 and CDR2 (germline): SGHAT, FQNNGV. Trimming left V 7 bases short and J 5 bases short, with 21 bases between. CDR3 DNA sequence: TGTGCCAGCACCCCATTTGGGGTTCTCGCCCACGAGCAGTACTTC. Translation: CASTPFGVLAHEQYF.

This clonotype was observed many times. The J gene is TRBJ1-5, the V gene TRBV6-1; D is perhaps TRBD1 (6 bases). This CDR3 has 14 residues. V was clipped by 5 bases and J by 7 bases, with 15 bases between them. Germline CDR1 and CDR2: MNHNS and SASEGT. The CDR3 spells CASSSRGLGQPQHF. The CDR3 DNA is TGTGCCAGCAGTTCCCGGGGGCTGGGCCAGCCCCAGCATTTT.

The sample holds many counts of this clonotype. V is TRBV6-1 and J is TRBJ1-2; D remains ambiguous. Germline V CDR1 and CDR2: MNHNS, SASEGT. V lost 6 bases, J lost 1 base, and 15 bases lay in between. The CDR3 is 15 amino acids. The CDR3 reads CASSHEGRFNYGYTF. The CDR3 DNA follows: TGTGCCAGCAGCCATGAGGGCAGGTTTAACTATGGCTACACCTTC.

This clonotype was seen repeatedly, ten times or more. The rearrangement links TRBV18 to TRBJ2-1, with TRBD2 as a possible D gene (5 bases). CDR1 KGHSH and CDR2 LQKENI come from the germline V gene. V was cut by 3 bases and J by 10 bases, with 10 bases left in between. CDR3 length: 12 residues. In DNA form, the CDR3 reads TGTGCCAGCTCACCGGAAGAGGGCGAGCAGTTCTTC. This codes for CASSPEEGEQFF.

The chain couples TRBV6-2 or TRBV6-3 to TRBJ2-3, with no clear D. Matching the DNA end better, TRBJ1-5 makes the J call doubtful. This CDR3 has 14 amino acids. The germline V gene encodes CDR1 MNHEY and CDR2 SVGEGT. Written as DNA, the CDR3 is TGTGCCAGCAGACTAGCGTATGTCACAGATACGCAGCATTTT. Translating gives CASRLAYVTDTQHF.

This clonotype appeared many times. The CDR3 spells CASSGTHEQYF. The CDR3 coding sequence is TGTGCCAGCAGTGGGACACACGAGCAGTACTTC. J is TRBJ2-7 and V is TRBV28; weak D call: TRBD1 (6 bases). Between the trimmed V and J ends, which lost 5 bases and 5 bases, there was a span of 7 bases. The length of the CDR3 is 11 residues. The V gene's germline CDR1 is MDHEN and CDR2 SYDVKM.

Of note for this clonotype: It may be a read error: a sequence one base away is much more abundant. The rearrangement links TRBV5-1 to TRBJ1-6; weak D call: TRBD1 (5 bases). CDR1 is SGHRS, CDR2 YFSETQ, per germline. This CDR3 region has 12 residues. The CDR3 DNA sequence: TGCGCCAGCCGGACCGGGGGTTCACCCCCCCACTTT. It codes for CASRTGGSPPHF.

The CDR3 loop reads CASSSGQGDPYEQYF. The CDR3 DNA reads as TGTGCCAGCAGCTCGGGACAGGGGGATCCGTACGAGCAGTACTTC. This chain uses TRBV7-6 with TRBJ2-7; 11 positions agree with TRBD1. Unmatched junction bases numbered 6, after V lost 4 bases and J lost 4 bases. Germline V CDR1 and CDR2: SGHVS, FNYEAQ. The CDR3 consists of 15 residues. Supplemented by reference TRBV7-6 and TRBJ2-7, the full variable domain reads GAGVSQSPRYKVTKRGQDVALRCDPISGHVSLYWYRQALGQGPEFLTYFNYEAQQDKSGLPNDRFSAERPEGSISTLTIQRTEQRDSAMYRCASSSGQGDPYEQYFGPGTRLTVT.

This clonotype showed up many times. V usage is TRBV18 and J usage is TRBJ2-7, with 7 bases that match TRBD1. V was clipped by 4 bases and J by 3 bases; unmatched bases: 6. This CDR3 contains 14 residues. Germline loops: CDR1 KGHSH, CDR2 LQKENI. The CDR3 sequence is CASSRTRTGYEQYF. In nucleotides, the CDR3 is TGTGCCAGCTCACGTACCCGGACAGGCTACGAGCAGTACTTC.

This clonotype was seen at least ten times. This chain connects TRBV20-1 to TRBJ1-2; 11 nucleotides line up with TRBD1. Germline trimming cut 4 bases from V and 3 bases from J; bases unmatched to any gene: 4. CDR3 length equals 14 residues. Germline loops: CDR1 DFQATT, CDR2 SNEGSKA (reference sequence). CDR3 protein: CSAIPGQGDYGYTF. In nucleotides, the CDR3 is TGCAGTGCTATTCCGGGACAGGGGGACTATGGCTACACCTTC.

This clonotype was detected ten times or more. The gene calls are TRBV28 and TRBJ1-5; tentative D call: TRBD1 (6 bases). CDR3 length equals 16 residues. Germline-derived CDR1 and CDR2 are MDHEN and SYDVKM. Between the trimmed V and J ends, which lost 7 bases and 7 bases, there was a span of 23 bases. Written as DNA, the CDR3 is TGTGCCAGCAAATTAGGGGCCTCGAGGGGGTGGCAGCCCCAGCATTTT. Translated: CASKLGASRGWQPQHF.